This T cell receptor beta chain was recovered during a study of T cells in Graves' hyperthyroidism and ophthalmopathy. Amplified TCR beta CDR3 regions derived from RNA transcripts. Researchers ran a first-round RT-PCR on the TCR CDR3 using the HTBI primer set. TCRdb re-called the multiplex PCR reads through MiXCR, storing one row per CDR3 protein. The data hold about 420,000 distinct CDR3 sequences, with around 13% observed a single time. This CDR3 contains 18 residues. Germline values: CDR1 SGHNT, CDR2 YYREEE (reference sequence). The junction had 9 bases not matched to a gene; V was cut back by 0 bases and J by 7 bases. Pregnant or lactating patients were excluded, as were those with uncontrolled infection or other autoimmune disease.

The receptor's source is a young woman with Graves' hyperthyroidism. The sequenced material came from blood. This chain connects TRBV5-4 to TRBJ2-2, with 13 bases identical to TRBD2. CDR3 residues: CASSLGLAGGPTVGELFF. The CDR3 DNA follows: TGTGCCAGCAGCTTGGGACTAGCGGGAGGTCCGACCGTCGGGGAGCTGTTTTTT. The full variable domain, with the rest looked up from reference TRBV5-4 and TRBJ2-2, is ETGVTQSPTHLIKTRGQQVTLRCSSQSGHNTVSWYQQALGQGPQFIFQYYREEENGRGNFPPRFSGLQFPNYSSELNVNALELDDSALYLCASSLGLAGGPTVGELFFGEGSRLTVL.